These 8 T cell receptor beta chains originate from one sample sequenced in a study of shared clonotypes between healthy human individuals. Method: immunoSEQ multiplex PCR; TCRdb's copy keeps in-frame clones and lacks some. The sample carries roughly 590,000 clones, over 95% recorded once. It was CD45RO-negative cells, positively selected for CCR7, that made up naive CD8 cells, with terminally differentiated effector memory CD45RA+ cells excluded. Material for sequencing was naive CD8+ T cells sorted from blood. These receptors were collected from a woman aged 25 to 45 in good health.

Regarding this clone: Other DNA sequences in this specimen translate into the identical CDR3. The chain is built from TRBV27 and TRBJ2-7; 9 bases agree with TRBD1. The trim removed 2 bases at V and 7 bases at J, leaving 6 bases unmatched. Germline-derived CDR1 and CDR2 are MNHEY and SMNVEV (reference sequence). The CDR3 totals 14 residues. This CDR3 is CASSLVQGAREQYF. The CDR3 coding sequence is TGTGCCAGCAGTTTAGTACAGGGGGCGAGGGAGCAGTACTTC.

The chain has TRBV4-1 and TRBJ2-1; D remains ambiguous. CDR3 length: 12 amino acids. Germline V gives CDR1 MGHRA, CDR2 YSYEKL. The V end lost 8 bases, the J end lost 9 bases, and 14 bases lay between the germline ends. The CDR3 DNA reads TGCGCCAGCGCTTCGGTGGGCTTTGAGCAGTTCTTC. It encodes CASASVGFEQFF.

This clone was counted between two and nine times. The chain carries TRBV21-1 and TRBJ2-7; the table gives TRBD2 as D, unverified against the DNA. TRBV21-1 constitutes a pseudogene. The CDR3 extends over 12 amino acids. CDR3 nucleotide sequence: TGTGCCAGCAGCAAATTGGAGGACGAGCAGTACTTC. As protein: CASSKLEDEQYF.

The chain employs TRBV5-1 and TRBJ2-7, with D unresolved. CDR1 and CDR2 (germline): SGHRS, YFSETQ. The germline V and J ends were trimmed by 5 bases and 3 bases, with 9 bases remaining between them. This CDR3 is 12 amino acids long. CDR3 sequence: CASRMSGYEQYF. CDR3 sequence (DNA): TGCGCCAGCAGGATGTCCGGCTACGAGCAGTACTTC.

V usage is TRBV27 and J usage is TRBJ2-7; D is uncertain. This CDR3 comprises 16 residues. V was pared by 3 bases and J by 6 bases, with 21 bases between. The V gene's germline CDR1 is MNHEY and CDR2 SMNVEV (reference sequence). CDR3 protein: CASSFSLGPARFEQYF. CDR3 coding DNA: TGTGCCAGCAGTTTCTCTCTAGGACCGGCTCGATTCGAGCAGTACTTC.

To note about this clone: Other DNA sequences from this sample encode an identical CDR3 as well. The chain carries TRBV19 and TRBJ2-7; TRBD1 is a possible D gene (5 bases). CDR3 length equals 11 residues. Trimming cost V 4 bases and J 4 bases, with 5 bases left between them. Per the germline V gene, CDR1 is LNHDA and CDR2 is SQIVND (reference sequence). The CDR3 sequence: CASSTGYEQYF. DNA for the CDR3: TGTGCCAGTAGTACAGGGTACGAGCAGTACTTC. The variable domain in full, with the rest retrieved from reference TRBV19 and TRBJ2-7, is DGGITQSPKYLFRKEGQNVTLSCEQNLNHDAMYWYRQDPGQGLRLIYYSQIVNDFQKGDIAEGYSVSREKKESFPLTVTSAQKNPTAFYLCASSTGYEQYFGPGTRLTVT.

The rearrangement uses TRBV27 and TRBJ2-7; D remains ambiguous. Germline assignment: CDR1 MNHEY and CDR2 SMNVEV (reference sequence). This CDR3 region has 14 residues. V gave up 6 bases and J gave up 0 bases, with 12 bases separating them. CDR3 nucleotides: TGTGCCAGCAGCCATATTAGCCCCTCCTACGAGCAGTACTTC. Its translation is CASSHISPSYEQYF.

For the CDR3, the DNA is TGCAGTGCCCTAGCCAGCGGGACCCAGTACTTC. It translates to CSALASGTQYF. The chain joins TRBV20-1 to TRBJ2-5; the D gene is possibly TRBD2 (5 bases). V lost 6 bases and J lost 7, with 12 bases in between. This CDR3 has 11 residues. Per germline, CDR1 DFQATT and CDR2 SNEGSKA (reference sequence).